The T cell receptor beta chain under discussion was sequenced for a study of metastatic and nonmetastatic thyroid tumors. This clone occurred a few times. Its antigen remains unidentified. Via MiXCR, TCRdb re-called the PCR reads. There are tens of thousands of clones in the sample; about an eighth occur only once, and roughly 25% lies in the top ten. Germline lookup yields CDR1 LNHDA and CDR2 SQIVND (reference sequence). There are 15 residues in the CDR3. Deletions cut 5 bases from V and 0 bases from J, with 11 bases between. General observations from the study: Patients with malignant thyroid tumors reportedly had significantly higher TCR beta diversity than those with benign nodules, in blood and tumor.

Patients were all untreated before their thyroid surgery. The sequencing sample was made of blood. The clonotype was recovered from a female donor with papillary thyroid cancer or a benign thyroid nodule (not recorded which). Some clones in this sample may be carry-over from other donors' samples. This chain uses TRBV19 with TRBJ1-5; possibly TRBD1 for D (5 bases). The CDR3 loop reads CASSVRGISNQPQHF. CDR3 nucleotide sequence: TGTGCCAGTAGTGTCCGGGGGATTAGCAATCAGCCCCAGCATTTT. The variable domain in full, with the rest retrieved from reference TRBV19 and TRBJ1-5, is DGGITQSPKYLFRKEGQNVTLSCEQNLNHDAMYWYRQDPGQGLRLIYYSQIVNDFQKGDIAEGYSVSREKKESFPLTVTSAQKNPTAFYLCASSVRGISNQPQHFGDGTRLSIL.